The present T cell receptor beta chain was sequenced within a study of cytomegalovirus exposure and HLA in healthy donors. The V gene's germline CDR1 is SGDLS and CDR2 YYNGEE. This CDR3 has 15 amino acids. Trimming removed 4 bases at V and 3 bases at J, with 16 bases between. Use of 60 Vbeta and 13 Jbeta primers characterized the PCR. Assay: immunoSEQ multiplex PCR; the TCRdb copy retains only in-frame clones and omits some. The sample shows around 89,000 clones, around 75% of them seen only once. Though probably carrying unrecorded immune exposures, donors were nominally healthy at sampling. Sequencing input: PBMCs. The receptor was isolated from a man aged 35-49 years in good health and CMV-seronegative. V usage is TRBV9 and J usage is TRBJ2-5; D unresolved. CDR3 sequence (DNA): TGTGCCAGCAGCCCACAAATGGCCGCGGAAGAGACCCAGTACTTC. Its protein is CASSPQMAAEETQYF.